Each of the 26 T cell receptor beta chains below was sequenced from the same sample in a study of OX40 agonist ivuxolimab in advanced cancers. Assay used: immunoSEQ multiplex PCR; TCRdb lists only in-frame clones, some missing. The sample carries fewer than 85,000 clones, 90% recorded once. Specimen: CD4+ or CD8+ T cells sorted from blood, collected in a trial of the OX40 agonist ivuxolimab. Receptors were obtained from an adult with an advanced solid tumor such as melanoma, head and neck, liver or kidney cancer.

The V gene is TRBV10-1, the J gene TRBJ2-3, with a weak D call TRBD2 (6 bases). The CDR3 runs to 16 residues. The germline V gene encodes CDR1 WNHNN and CDR2 SYGVQD (reference sequence). Trimming removed 5 bases from V and 4 bases from J, with 19 bases in between. This CDR3 is CASSPAAGLGADTQYF. The DNA for the CDR3 is TGCGCCAGCAGTCCTGCGGCGGGATTGGGGGCAGATACGCAGTATTTT.

In DNA, the CDR3 is TGTGCCTCCCCGACAGCGTGGGGCGAGCAGTACTTC. Translating it yields CASPTAWGEQYF. The rearrangement links TRBV30 to TRBJ2-7; a weak D match, TRBD1 (5 bases). V lost 7 bases and J 6 bases, leaving 16 bases between the germline ends. Per germline, CDR1 GTSNPN and CDR2 SVGIG (reference sequence). This CDR3 spans 12 amino acids.

The chain is built from TRBV5-4 and TRBJ2-1; no clear D gene. The CDR3 is made up of 12 amino acids. V gave up 4 bases and J gave up 10 bases, with 12 bases separating them. Per the germline V gene, CDR1 is SGHNT and CDR2 is YYREEE (reference sequence). The CDR3: CASSRLTLEQFF. The DNA for the CDR3 is TGTGCCAGCAGCCGACTGACCCTCGAGCAGTTCTTC.

This chain uses TRBV18 with TRBJ2-7; D is ambiguous. V was clipped by 5 bases and J by 0 bases, with 8 bases between them. Germline V gives CDR1 KGHSH, CDR2 LQKENI. This CDR3 has 13 residues. CDR3: CASSVDGSYEQYF. The CDR3 region has the DNA TGTGCCAGCTCAGTGGACGGCTCCTACGAGCAGTACTTC.

The V gene is TRBV19, the J gene TRBJ2-7; tentatively, D is TRBD2 (6 bases). V lost 2 bases and J 3 bases, leaving 8 bases between the germline ends. The length of the CDR3 is 13 residues. Germline CDR1 is LNHDA and CDR2 is SQIVND (reference sequence). The CDR3 coding sequence is TGTGCCAGTAGTATATTGGGGGGCTACGAGCAGTACTTC. Amino acid sequence: CASSILGGYEQYF.

The chain links TRBV10-3 to TRBJ2-5, with D unclear. V was cut by 4 bases and J by 5 bases, with 11 bases left in between. The CDR3 is 13 amino acids. In germline, CDR1 is ENHRY, CDR2 SYGVKD. CDR3 in amino acids: CAISGNLGETQYF. The CDR3 nucleotides read TGTGCCATCAGTGGGAACCTAGGGGAGACCCAGTACTTC.

The gene calls are TRBV6-5 and TRBJ2-7; D gene unclear. CDR1 and CDR2 (germline): MNHEY, SVGAGI. V was trimmed by 8 bases and J by 2 bases, leaving 16 bases between them. The CDR3 is made up of 14 amino acids. The CDR3 loop is CASGSPWAPYEQYF. CDR3 in DNA: TGTGCCAGCGGCTCTCCTTGGGCCCCCTACGAGCAGTACTTC.

In DNA form, the CDR3 reads TGTGCCAGCAGTTTCCGACAGGGGGCTCCGAACACTGAAGCTTTCTTT. Its translation: CASSFRQGAPNTEAFF. V is TRBV27 and J is TRBJ1-1, with 10 bases fitting TRBD1. CDR3 length: 16 amino acids. The germline CDR1 and CDR2 sequences are MNHEY and SMNVEV (reference sequence). V was pared by 3 bases and J by 1 base, with 5 bases of the junction left unmatched.

V usage is TRBV6-1 and J usage is TRBJ1-3; D gene ambiguous. Germline CDR1 reads MNHNS; CDR2 reads SASEGT. With 2 bases removed from V and 4 bases from J, the gap between germline ends came to 9 bases. This CDR3 has 14 amino acids. The CDR3 sequence: CASSELGVGNTIYF. CDR3 sequence (DNA): TGTGCCAGCAGTGAACTCGGGGTCGGAAACACCATATATTTT.

The chain couples TRBV18 to TRBJ2-7; 11 bases are shared with TRBD2. This CDR3 has 16 amino acids. J lost 1 base, V lost 3 bases, and 5 bases had no gene match. Germline assignment: CDR1 KGHSH and CDR2 LQKENI. CDR3 in DNA: TGTGCCAGCTCACCTGGACTAGCGGGCTTATCCTACGAGCAGTACTTC. Its protein is CASSPGLAGLSYEQYF.

V is TRBV29-1 and J is TRBJ2-5; D uncertain. Trimming pared 8 bases from V and 2 bases from J, leaving 12 bases between. CDR1 and CDR2 (germline): SQVTM, ANQGSEA. The CDR3 has 12 amino acids. DNA of the CDR3: TGCAGCACCAATACGGGTCAAGAGACCCAGTACTTC. This codes for CSTNTGQETQYF.

CDR3 region: CASSQSERVYNEQFF. The CDR3 DNA is TGCGCCAGCAGCCAATCTGAGAGGGTCTACAATGAGCAGTTCTTC. The chain carries TRBV4-3 and TRBJ2-1, with D tentatively TRBD2 (5 bases). The CDR3 sequence is 15 residues long. Per the germline V gene, CDR1 is LGHNA and CDR2 is YSLEER. Trimming removed 2 bases from V and 3 bases from J, with 11 bases in between.

This clone was detected only once. The chain recombines TRBV5-4 with TRBJ2-5; D gene ambiguous. Trimming cost V 1 base and J 2 bases, with 6 bases left between them. The CDR3 has 13 amino acids. Germline V gene lookup returns CDR1 SGHNT and CDR2 YYREEE (reference sequence). The CDR3 DNA reads as TGTGCCAGCAGCTTGAGAGCTCAAGAGACCCAGTACTTC. As protein: CASSLRAQETQYF.

V gene TRBV6-5 combines with J gene TRBJ2-7, with 11 bases that match TRBD1. Per the germline V gene, CDR1 is MNHEY and CDR2 is SVGAGI. V lost 6 bases and J lost 7; bases outside the gene matches: 8. The CDR3 totals 14 residues. CDR3 in DNA: TGTGCCAGCAGAGGGACAGGGGGGGGTGGAGAGCAGTACTTC. Translating gives CASRGTGGGGEQYF.

V usage is TRBV10-3 and J usage is TRBJ1-2, with D unresolved. V was pared by 1 base and J by 0 bases, with 9 bases between. The CDR3 spans 15 residues. CDR1 is ENHRY, CDR2 SYGVKD, per germline. The CDR3 DNA is TGTGCCATCAGTGAGTTTAGTACCCCTAACTATGGCTACACCTTC. Amino acid sequence: CAISEFSTPNYGYTF.

About this clone: Other nucleotide sequences from this sample produce the same CDR3. The chain combines TRBV5-1 with TRBJ2-5, with 7 bases that match TRBD2. Trimming cost V 3 bases and J 2 bases; bases outside gene matches: 4. Germline V gene sequence: CDR1 SGHRS, CDR2 YFSETQ. This CDR3 is built from 14 residues. In nucleotides, the CDR3 is TGCGCCAGCAGCTACGGACTAGTACAAGAGACCCAGTACTTC. Residues: CASSYGLVQETQYF.

This chain uses TRBV10-3 with TRBJ1-2; D not resolved. Germline CDR1 reads ENHRY; CDR2 reads SYGVKD. The CDR3 length is 12 residues. V lost 4 bases and J lost 2, with 5 bases in between. The CDR3, as DNA: TGTGCCATCAGTGTTGGGAACTATGGCTACACCTTC. It encodes CAISVGNYGYTF.

This sequence joins TRBV5-1 and TRBJ1-5, with D possibly being TRBD1 (6 bases). V shed 4 bases and J shed 6 bases, with 11 bases lying between them. This CDR3 is built from 13 residues. CDR1 and CDR2 (germline): SGHRS, YFSETQ. This CDR3 reads CASSTTGTQPQHF. CDR3 bases: TGCGCCAGCAGCACAACAGGGACTCAGCCCCAGCATTTT.

The V call is TRBV9, the J call TRBJ1-1; 10 bases fit TRBD1. In germline, CDR1 is SGDLS, CDR2 YYNGEE. This CDR3 region has 15 residues. Losses at the gene ends were 0 bases for V and 6 bases for J; bases not matched to a gene: 5. CDR3 sequence: CASSVEGTGEAEAFF. DNA for the CDR3: TGTGCCAGCAGCGTAGAAGGGACAGGGGAGGCTGAAGCTTTCTTT.

The chain combines TRBV6-1 with TRBJ2-7; D not resolved. V was shortened by 3 bases and J by 0 bases, with 3 bases between the two germline ends. The CDR3 spans 12 residues. The germline V gene encodes CDR1 MNHNS and CDR2 SASEGT. CDR3 sequence: CASSEASYEQYF. CDR3 sequence (DNA): TGTGCCAGCAGTGAGGCCTCCTACGAGCAGTACTTC.

The CDR3 is CASSSGATNEKLFF. DNA of the CDR3: TGTGCCAGCTCATCCGGGGCAACTAATGAAAAACTGTTTTTT. The gene calls are TRBV18 and TRBJ1-4; D is unresolved. The V and J ends lost 5 bases and 0 bases respectively, with 7 bases between them. The germline V gene encodes CDR1 KGHSH and CDR2 LQKENI. The CDR3 loop spans 14 amino acids.

The chain uses TRBV7-2 and TRBJ1-2, with D possibly being TRBD1 (5 bases). CDR1 and CDR2 from the germline V gene are SGHTA and FQGNSA. Trimming stripped 5 bases from V and 6 bases from J, with 22 bases between. This CDR3 has 16 amino acids. As DNA, the CDR3 is TGTGCCAGCAGCCCCGAAAGACCGCGGGGCGGGGATGGCTACACCTTC. It codes for CASSPERPRGGDGYTF.

The gene calls are TRBV10-3 and TRBJ1-5; D remains unclear. CDR1 and CDR2 (germline): ENHRY, SYGVKD. The CDR3 length is 15 residues. The V end lost 2 bases, the J end lost 0 bases, and 8 bases lay between the germline ends. In nucleotides, the CDR3 is TGTGCCATCAGTGAGAGGGCAGATAGCAATCAGCCCCAGCATTTT. Its translation: CAISERADSNQPQHF.

The chain employs TRBV11-1 and TRBJ2-5; 13 bases agree with TRBD2. This CDR3 contains 15 residues. With 6 bases clipped from V and 2 bases from J, the junction kept 3 bases outside the gene matches. Germline CDR1 and CDR2: SGHAT and FQDESV (reference sequence). The CDR3 bases are TGTGCCAGCAGATCGGGACTAGCGGGGCAAGAGACCCAGTACTTC. It encodes CASRSGLAGQETQYF.

V is TRBV6-5 and J is TRBJ2-1; D is possibly TRBD2 (5 bases). CDR1 is MNHEY and CDR2 is SVGAGI in the germline V gene. Trimming pared 5 bases from V and 7 bases from J, leaving 9 bases between. The CDR3 runs to 12 residues. The CDR3 DNA sequence: TGTGCCAGCAGTCTAGCTTCGAATGAGCAGTTCTTC. Translated: CASSLASNEQFF.

The rearrangement links TRBV19 to TRBJ2-7, with a weak D call TRBD2 (5 bases). CDR3 size: 13 residues. CDR1 and CDR2 from the germline V gene are LNHDA and SQIVND (reference sequence). Trimming took off 3 bases at V and 9 bases at J, with 15 bases between the two ends. In DNA, the CDR3 is TGTGCCAGTAGTATGTGGCCCCAGGCGGGGCAGTACTTC. This codes for CASSMWPQAGQYF.